The subject of this entry is one TCR beta chain. These data belong to a study of T cell changes during pregnancy in multiple sclerosis. TCRdb's copy holds only in-frame clones and misses some; the assay was immunoSEQ multiplex PCR. The sample has tens of thousands of clones; roughly 92% are singletons. V was pared by 4 bases and J by 3 bases, with 3 bases of the junction left unmatched. Germline CDR1 and CDR2: MNHNY and SVGAGI (reference sequence). There are 14 residues in the CDR3. The rearrangement joins TRBV6-6 to TRBJ1-5; 7 nucleotides align to TRBD1. Sequences were derived from peripheral blood, sampled after pregnancy. The TCR sequence derives from a female donor with multiple sclerosis, enrolled in a pregnancy study. The chain's CDR3 is CASSLQGFNQPQHF. Written as DNA, the CDR3 is TGTGCCAGCAGTTTACAGGGGTTCAATCAGCCCCAGCATTTT.